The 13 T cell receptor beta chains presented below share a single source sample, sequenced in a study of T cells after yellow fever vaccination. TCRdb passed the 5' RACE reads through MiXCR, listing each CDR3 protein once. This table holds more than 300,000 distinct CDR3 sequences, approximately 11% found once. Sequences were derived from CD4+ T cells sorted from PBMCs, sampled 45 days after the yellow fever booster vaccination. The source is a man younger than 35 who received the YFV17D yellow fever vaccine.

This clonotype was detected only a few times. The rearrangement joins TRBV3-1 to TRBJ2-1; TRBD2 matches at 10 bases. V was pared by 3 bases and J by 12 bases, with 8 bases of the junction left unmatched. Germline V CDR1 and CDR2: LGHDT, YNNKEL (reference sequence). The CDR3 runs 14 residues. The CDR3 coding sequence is TGTGCCAGCAGCCAGCCCCTAGCGGGGGCCGGGCAGTTCTTC. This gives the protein CASSQPLAGAGQFF.

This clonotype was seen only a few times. The CDR3 DNA reads TGCGCCAGCAGCCAAGTGATCGACAGCTACAATGAGCAGTTCTTC. Residues: CASSQVIDSYNEQFF. The chain recombines TRBV4-3 with TRBJ2-1; possibly TRBD1 for D (5 bases). The CDR3 consists of 15 residues. V was cut by 1 base and J by 3 bases, with 10 bases left in between. Germline loops: CDR1 LGHNA, CDR2 YSLEER.

The CDR3 region is CAIVLGETQYF. Written as DNA, the CDR3 is TGTGCCATCGTACTCGGAGAGACCCAGTACTTC. V usage is TRBV28 and J usage is TRBJ2-5; D is ambiguous. The germline V and J ends were trimmed by 10 bases and 4 bases, with 10 bases remaining between them. The CDR3 totals 11 residues. Germline V CDR1 and CDR2: MDHEN, SYDVKM. Variable domain in full (rest from reference TRBV28 and TRBJ2-5): DVKVTQSSRYLVKRTGEKVFLECVQDMDHENMFWYRQDPGLGLRLIYFSYDVKMKEKGDIPEGYSVSREKKERFSLILESASTNQTSMYLCAIVLGETQYFGPGTRLLVL.

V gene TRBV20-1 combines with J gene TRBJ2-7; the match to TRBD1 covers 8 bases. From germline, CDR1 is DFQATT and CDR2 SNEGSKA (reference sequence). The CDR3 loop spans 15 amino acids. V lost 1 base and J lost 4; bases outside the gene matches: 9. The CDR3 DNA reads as TGCAGTGCTAGAGCCCCGCAGGGGGCGGATTACGAGCAGTACTTC. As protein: CSARAPQGADYEQYF.

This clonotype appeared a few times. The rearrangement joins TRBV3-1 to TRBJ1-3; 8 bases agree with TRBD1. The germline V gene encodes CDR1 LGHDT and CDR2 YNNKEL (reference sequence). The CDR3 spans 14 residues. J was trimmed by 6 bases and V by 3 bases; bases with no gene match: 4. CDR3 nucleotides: TGTGCCAGCAGCCACGGACAGGGCGAAAACACCATATATTTT. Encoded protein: CASSHGQGENTIYF.

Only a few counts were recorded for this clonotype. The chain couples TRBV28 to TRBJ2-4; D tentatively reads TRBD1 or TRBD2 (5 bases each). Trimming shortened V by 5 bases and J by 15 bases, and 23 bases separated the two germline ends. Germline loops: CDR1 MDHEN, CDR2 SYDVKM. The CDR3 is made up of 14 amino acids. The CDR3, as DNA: TGTGCCAGCAGTGGGACCCCTCTGCCTTTCGTCAGGTACTTC. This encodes CASSGTPLPFVRYF.

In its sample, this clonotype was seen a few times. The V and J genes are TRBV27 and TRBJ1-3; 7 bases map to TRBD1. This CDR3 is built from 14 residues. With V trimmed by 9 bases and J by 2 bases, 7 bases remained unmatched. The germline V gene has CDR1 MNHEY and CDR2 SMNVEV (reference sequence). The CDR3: CASKTGTAGNTIYF. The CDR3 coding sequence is TGTGCCAGTAAAACCGGGACAGCTGGAAACACCATATATTTT.

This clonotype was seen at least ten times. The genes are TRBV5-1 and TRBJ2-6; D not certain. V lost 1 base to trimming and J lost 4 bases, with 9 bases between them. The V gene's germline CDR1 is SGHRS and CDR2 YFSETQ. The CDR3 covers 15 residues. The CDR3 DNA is TGCGCCAGCAGCTTGAGGGAAACCGGGGCCAACGTCCTGACTTTC. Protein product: CASSLRETGANVLTF.

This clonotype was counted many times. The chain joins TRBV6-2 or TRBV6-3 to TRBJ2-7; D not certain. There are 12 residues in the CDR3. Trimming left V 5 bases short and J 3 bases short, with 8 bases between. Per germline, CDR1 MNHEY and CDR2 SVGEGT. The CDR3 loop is CASSLYSYEQYF. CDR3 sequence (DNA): TGTGCCAGCAGTCTGTACAGCTACGAGCAGTACTTC.

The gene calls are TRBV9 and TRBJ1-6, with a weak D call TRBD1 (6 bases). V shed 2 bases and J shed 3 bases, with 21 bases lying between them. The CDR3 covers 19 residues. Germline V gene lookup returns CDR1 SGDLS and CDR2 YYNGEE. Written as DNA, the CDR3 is TGTGCCAGCAGCGTGGGGGCGGGAGGGGCGAACAACTATAATTCACCCCTCCACTTT. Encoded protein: CASSVGAGGANNYNSPLHF.

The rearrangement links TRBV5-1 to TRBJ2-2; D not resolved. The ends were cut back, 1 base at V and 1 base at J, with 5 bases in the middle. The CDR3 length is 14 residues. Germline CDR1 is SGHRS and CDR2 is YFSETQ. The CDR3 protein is CASSLSLNTGELFF. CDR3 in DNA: TGCGCCAGCAGCTTGTCACTGAACACCGGGGAGCTGTTTTTT.

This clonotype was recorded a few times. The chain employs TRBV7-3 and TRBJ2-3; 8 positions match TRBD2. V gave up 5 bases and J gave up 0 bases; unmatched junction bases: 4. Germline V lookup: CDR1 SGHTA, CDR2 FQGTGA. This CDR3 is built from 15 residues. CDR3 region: CASSRGGPSTDTQYF. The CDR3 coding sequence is TGTGCCAGCAGCCGCGGGGGGCCTAGCACAGATACGCAGTATTTT. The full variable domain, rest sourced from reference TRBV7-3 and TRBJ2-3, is GAGVSQTPSNKVTEKGKYVELRCDPISGHTALYWYRQSLGQGPEFLIYFQGTGAADDSGLPNDRFFAVRPEGSVSTLKIQRTERGDSAVYLCASSRGGPSTDTQYFGPGTRLTVL.

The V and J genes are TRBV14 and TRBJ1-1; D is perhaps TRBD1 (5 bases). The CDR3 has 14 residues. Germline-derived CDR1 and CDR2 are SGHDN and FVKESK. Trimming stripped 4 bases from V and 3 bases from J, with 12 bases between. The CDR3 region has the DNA TGTGCCAGCAGCCCCGTGGGGCAATACACTGAAGCTTTCTTT. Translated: CASSPVGQYTEAFF.